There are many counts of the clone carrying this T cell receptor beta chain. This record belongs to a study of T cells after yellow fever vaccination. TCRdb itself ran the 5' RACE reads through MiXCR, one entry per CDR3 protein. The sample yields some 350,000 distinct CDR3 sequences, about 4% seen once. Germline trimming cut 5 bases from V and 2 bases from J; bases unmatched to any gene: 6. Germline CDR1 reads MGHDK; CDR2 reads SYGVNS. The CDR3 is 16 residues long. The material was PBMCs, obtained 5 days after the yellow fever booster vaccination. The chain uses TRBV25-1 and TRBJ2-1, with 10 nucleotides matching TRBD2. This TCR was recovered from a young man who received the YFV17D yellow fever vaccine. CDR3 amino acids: CASSIRTSGAYNEQFF. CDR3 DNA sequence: TGTGCCAGCAGTATAAGGACTAGCGGCGCCTACAATGAGCAGTTCTTC.